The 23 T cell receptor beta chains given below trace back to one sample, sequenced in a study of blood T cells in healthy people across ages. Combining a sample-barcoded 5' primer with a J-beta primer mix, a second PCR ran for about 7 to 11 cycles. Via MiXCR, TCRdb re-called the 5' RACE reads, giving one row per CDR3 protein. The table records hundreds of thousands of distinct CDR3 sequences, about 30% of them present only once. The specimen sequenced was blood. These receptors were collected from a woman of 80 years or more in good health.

This chain's CDR3 is CASSHRLALSYEQYF. Here the CDR3 DNA reads TGTGCCAGCAGCCACCGACTAGCATTATCCTACGAGCAGTACTTC. The V and J genes are TRBV3-1 and TRBJ2-7, with 7 bases identical to TRBD2. With V trimmed by 3 bases and J by 1 base, 6 bases remained unmatched. This CDR3 contains 15 residues. Per the germline V gene, CDR1 is LGHDT and CDR2 is YNNKEL (reference sequence).

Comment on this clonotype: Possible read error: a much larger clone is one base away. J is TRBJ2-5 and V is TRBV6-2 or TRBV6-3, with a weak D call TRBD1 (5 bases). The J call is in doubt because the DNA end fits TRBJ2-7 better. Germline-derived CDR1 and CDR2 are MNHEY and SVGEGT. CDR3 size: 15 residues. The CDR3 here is CASRLQRDSTLEQYF. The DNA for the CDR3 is TGTGCCAGCAGACTACAGCGAGACAGTACCCTCGAGCAGTACTTC.

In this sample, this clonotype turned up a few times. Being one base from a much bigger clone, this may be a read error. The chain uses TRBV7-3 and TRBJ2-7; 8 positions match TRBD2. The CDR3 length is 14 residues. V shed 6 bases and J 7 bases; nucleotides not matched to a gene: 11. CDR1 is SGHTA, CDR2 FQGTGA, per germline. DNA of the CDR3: TGTGCCAGCAGTTCCGCGGGGGGCTACAATGAGCAGTACTTC. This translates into CASSSAGGYNEQYF.

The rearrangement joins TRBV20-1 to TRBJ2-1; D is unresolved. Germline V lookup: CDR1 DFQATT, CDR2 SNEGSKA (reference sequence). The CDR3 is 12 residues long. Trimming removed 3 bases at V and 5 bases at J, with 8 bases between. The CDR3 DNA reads TGCAGTGCTAGTCCGGTAGACAATGAGCAGTTCTTC. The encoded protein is CSASPVDNEQFF.

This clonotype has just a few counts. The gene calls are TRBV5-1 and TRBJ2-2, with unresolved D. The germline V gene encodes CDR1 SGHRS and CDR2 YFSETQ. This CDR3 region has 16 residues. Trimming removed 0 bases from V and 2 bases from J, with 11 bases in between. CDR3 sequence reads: CASSLGIGQNTGELFF. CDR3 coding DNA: TGCGCCAGCAGCTTGGGTATAGGTCAAAACACCGGGGAGCTGTTTTTT.

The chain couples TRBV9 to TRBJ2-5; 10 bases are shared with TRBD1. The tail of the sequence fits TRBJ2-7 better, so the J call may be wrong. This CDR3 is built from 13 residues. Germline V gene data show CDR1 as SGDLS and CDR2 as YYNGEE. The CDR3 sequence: CASSVGTGVEQYF. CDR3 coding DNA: TGTGCCAGCAGCGTGGGGACAGGGGTCGAGCAGTACTTC.

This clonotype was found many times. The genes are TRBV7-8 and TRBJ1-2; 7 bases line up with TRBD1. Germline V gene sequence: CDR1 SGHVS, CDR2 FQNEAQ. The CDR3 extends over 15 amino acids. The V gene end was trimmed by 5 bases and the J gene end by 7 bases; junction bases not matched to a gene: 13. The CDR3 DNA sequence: TGTGCCAGCAGCCCGAGACGAGGACAGGCTGGTGGCTACACCTTC. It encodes CASSPRRGQAGGYTF.

In DNA, the CDR3 is TGTGCCAGCAGCCAAGAGACGGGGGGCAATGGCTACACCTTC. It codes for CASSQETGGNGYTF. The chain recombines TRBV4-2 with TRBJ1-2; tentatively, D is TRBD1 (6 bases). The CDR3 has 14 residues. The germline gives CDR1 LGHNA, CDR2 YNFKEQ. With 0 bases removed from V and 6 bases from J, the gap between germline ends came to 11 bases.

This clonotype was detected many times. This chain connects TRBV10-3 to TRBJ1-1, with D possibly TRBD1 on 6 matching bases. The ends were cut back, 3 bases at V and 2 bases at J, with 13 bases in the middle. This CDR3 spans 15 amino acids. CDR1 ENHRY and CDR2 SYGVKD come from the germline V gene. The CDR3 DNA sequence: TGTGCCATCAGTGAAGGGGGACGCGGCAACACTGAAGCTTTCTTT. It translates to CAISEGGRGNTEAFF.

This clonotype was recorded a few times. DNA of the CDR3: TGTGCCTGGAGTGTCTCCCGGCTTAATGAAAAACTGTTTTTT. Encoded protein: CAWSVSRLNEKLFF. The chain links TRBV30 to TRBJ1-4; D uncertain. V was cut by 0 bases and J by 4 bases, with 9 bases left in between. The germline V gene has CDR1 GTSNPN and CDR2 SVGIG (reference sequence). The CDR3 runs 14 residues.

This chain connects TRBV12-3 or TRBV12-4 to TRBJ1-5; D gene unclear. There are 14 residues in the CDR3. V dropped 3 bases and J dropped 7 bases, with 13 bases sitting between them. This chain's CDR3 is CASSLSRSKQPQHF. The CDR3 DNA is TGTGCCAGCAGTTTGAGTCGATCAAAGCAGCCCCAGCATTTT.

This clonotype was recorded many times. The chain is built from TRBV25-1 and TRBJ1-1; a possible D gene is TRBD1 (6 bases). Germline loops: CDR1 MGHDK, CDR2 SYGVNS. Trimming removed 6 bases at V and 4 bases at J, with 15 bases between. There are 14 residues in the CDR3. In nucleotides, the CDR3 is TGTGCCAGCAGGGCGGGACACAATCCCACTGAAGCTTTCTTT. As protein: CASRAGHNPTEAFF.

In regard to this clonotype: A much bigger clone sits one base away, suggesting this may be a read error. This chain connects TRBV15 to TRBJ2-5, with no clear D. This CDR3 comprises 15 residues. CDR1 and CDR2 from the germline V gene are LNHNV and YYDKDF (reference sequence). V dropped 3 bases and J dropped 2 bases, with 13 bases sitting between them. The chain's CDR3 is CATSRWVFRQETQYF. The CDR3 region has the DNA TGTGCCACCAGCAGGTGGGTCTTCAGGCAAGAGACCCAGTACTTC.

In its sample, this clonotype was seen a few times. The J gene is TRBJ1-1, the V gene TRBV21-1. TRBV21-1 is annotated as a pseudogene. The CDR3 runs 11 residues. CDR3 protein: CASPLNTEAFF. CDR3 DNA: TGTGCCAGCCCCCTGAACACTGAAGCTTTCTTT.

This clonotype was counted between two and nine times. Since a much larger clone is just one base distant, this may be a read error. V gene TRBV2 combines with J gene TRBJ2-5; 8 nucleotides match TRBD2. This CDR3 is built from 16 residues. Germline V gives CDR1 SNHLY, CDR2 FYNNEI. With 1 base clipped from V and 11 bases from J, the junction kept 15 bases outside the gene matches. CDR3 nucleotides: TGTGCCAGCAGTGAAGAGGTTAGCGGGGCCTACAATGAGCAGTACTTC. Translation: CASSEEVSGAYNEQYF.

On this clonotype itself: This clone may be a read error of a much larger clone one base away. The DNA for the CDR3 is TGTGCCAGCAGCCAGCCGGGGAATGAGCAGTACTTC. Its translation is CASSQPGNEQYF. The genes are TRBV7-2 and TRBJ2-7; D is possibly TRBD2 (5 bases). Germline CDR1 is SGHTA and CDR2 is FQGNSA. V was trimmed by 5 bases and J by 7 bases, leaving 12 bases between them. The CDR3 contains 12 residues.

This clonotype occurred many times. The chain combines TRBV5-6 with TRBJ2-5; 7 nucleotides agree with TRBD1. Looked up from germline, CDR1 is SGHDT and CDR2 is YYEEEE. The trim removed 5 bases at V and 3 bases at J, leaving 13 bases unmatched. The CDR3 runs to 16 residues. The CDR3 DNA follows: TGTGCCAGCAGTTTCGGGACCGCTACAGGGGAAGAGACCCAGTACTTC. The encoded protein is CASSFGTATGEETQYF.

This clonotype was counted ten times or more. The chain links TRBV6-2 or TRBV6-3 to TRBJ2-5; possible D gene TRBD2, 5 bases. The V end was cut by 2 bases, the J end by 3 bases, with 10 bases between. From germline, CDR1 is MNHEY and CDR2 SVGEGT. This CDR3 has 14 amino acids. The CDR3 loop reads CASSYHPGKETQYF. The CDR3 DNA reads TGTGCCAGCAGTTACCACCCGGGGAAAGAGACCCAGTACTTC.

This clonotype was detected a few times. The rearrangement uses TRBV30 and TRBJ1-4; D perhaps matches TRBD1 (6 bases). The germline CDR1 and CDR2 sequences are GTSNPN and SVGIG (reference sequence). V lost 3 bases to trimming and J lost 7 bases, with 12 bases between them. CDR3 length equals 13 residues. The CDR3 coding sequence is TGTGCCTGGAGAAGGGGGGGGGGTGAAAAACTGTTTTTT. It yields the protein CAWRRGGGEKLFF.

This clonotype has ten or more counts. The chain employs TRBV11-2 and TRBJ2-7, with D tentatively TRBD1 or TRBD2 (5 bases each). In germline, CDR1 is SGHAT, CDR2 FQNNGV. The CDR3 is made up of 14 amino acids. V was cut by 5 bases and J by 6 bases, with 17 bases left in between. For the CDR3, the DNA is TGTGCCAGCAGCGCCGTGGGGACGTACGGCGAGCAGTACTTC. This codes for CASSAVGTYGEQYF.

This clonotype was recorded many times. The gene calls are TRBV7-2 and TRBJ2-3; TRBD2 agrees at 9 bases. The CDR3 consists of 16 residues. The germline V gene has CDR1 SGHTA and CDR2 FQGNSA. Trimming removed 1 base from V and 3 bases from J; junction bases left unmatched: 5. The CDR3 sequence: CASSLGRGGRTDTQYF. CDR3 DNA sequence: TGTGCCAGCAGCTTAGGGCGGGGGGGAAGGACAGATACGCAGTATTTT.

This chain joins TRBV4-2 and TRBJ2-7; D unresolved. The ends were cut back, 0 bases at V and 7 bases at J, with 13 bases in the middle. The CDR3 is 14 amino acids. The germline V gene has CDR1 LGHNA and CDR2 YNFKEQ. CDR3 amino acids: CASSQDLGRWEQYF. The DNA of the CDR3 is TGTGCCAGCAGCCAAGATTTAGGGCGGTGGGAGCAGTACTTC.

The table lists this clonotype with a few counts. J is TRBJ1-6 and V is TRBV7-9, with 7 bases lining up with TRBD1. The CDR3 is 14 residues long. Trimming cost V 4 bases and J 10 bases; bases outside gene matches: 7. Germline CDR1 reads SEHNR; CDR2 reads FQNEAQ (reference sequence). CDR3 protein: CASSYTGESSPLHF. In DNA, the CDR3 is TGTGCCAGCAGCTACACAGGGGAGAGCTCACCCCTCCACTTT.